The 14 T cell receptor beta chains listed next were all sequenced from one sample in a study of T cells in localized non-small cell lung cancer. Only in-frame clones appear in the TCRdb table, and some are missing; sequencing was by immunoSEQ multiplex PCR. The table has some 24,000 clones, around 86% seen once. This material consisted of peripheral blood, taken before any cancer treatment. The receptor set was obtained from a male donor at least 60 years old with stage II squamous cell lung carcinoma.

The chain employs TRBV9 and TRBJ1-1; 8 bases are shared with TRBD1. The ends lost 0 bases at V and 7 bases at J; junction bases unmatched: 14. CDR1 SGDLS and CDR2 YYNGEE come from the germline V gene. The CDR3 is made up of 17 amino acids. CDR3 coding DNA: TGTGCCAGCAGCGTAGACCCCCAGGGGGCAGGGGTGGGTGAAGCTTTCTTT. Its translation is CASSVDPQGAGVGEAFF.

V is TRBV20-1 and J is TRBJ2-1; TRBD1 agrees at 8 bases. Unmatched junction bases numbered 2, after V lost 4 bases and J lost 9 bases. This CDR3 has 11 residues. Germline V gene data show CDR1 as DFQATT and CDR2 as SNEGSKA (reference sequence). CDR3 amino acids: CSATGGREQFF. The CDR3, as DNA: TGCAGTGCTACAGGGGGCCGTGAGCAGTTCTTC.

The chain carries TRBV4-2 and TRBJ2-5, with D possibly TRBD2 on 6 matching bases. Germline CDR1 is LGHNA and CDR2 is YNFKEQ. V lost 2 bases, J lost 5 bases, and 18 bases lay in between. The CDR3 sequence is 16 residues long. CDR3 nucleotide sequence: TGTGCCAGCAGCCAACAGGTGCAGGGTGGAGGGGAGACCCAGTACTTC. This sequence encodes CASSQQVQGGGETQYF.

V usage is TRBV5-1 and J usage is TRBJ2-5; tentatively, D is TRBD1 or TRBD2 (5 bases each). This CDR3 has 16 residues. Germline CDR1 and CDR2: SGHRS and YFSETQ. The V end lost 3 bases, the J end lost 5 bases, and 20 bases lay between the germline ends. Written as DNA, the CDR3 is TGCGCCAGCAGCTCTGGCAGAGGGGCCATTATGGAGACCCAGTACTTC. Translating it yields CASSSGRGAIMETQYF.

The rearrangement links TRBV7-8 to TRBJ1-2; 7 bases are a match to TRBD1. This CDR3 has 13 residues. Trimming at V came to 1 base and at J to 8 bases, leaving 4 bases not matched to a gene. The germline V gene encodes CDR1 SGHVS and CDR2 FQNEAQ. CDR3 nucleotide sequence: TGTGCCAGCAGCTTAGGAGGGGGCGACGGCTACACCTTC. Its translation is CASSLGGGDGYTF.

The gene calls are TRBV2 and TRBJ1-4, with a weak D call TRBD1 (5 bases). The germline V gene has CDR1 SNHLY and CDR2 FYNNEI. The CDR3 sequence is 17 residues long. V was cut by 4 bases and J by 4 bases, with 19 bases left in between. The CDR3: CASSGPLDRPFNEKLFF. CDR3 nucleotide sequence: TGTGCCAGCAGTGGTCCCCTTGACAGACCTTTTAATGAAAAACTGTTTTTT.

Only one count was recorded for this clone. This chain links TRBV13 with TRBJ1-1; 7 positions match TRBD1. Germline V gene sequence: CDR1 PRHDT, CDR2 FYEKMQ (reference sequence). V gave up 4 bases and J gave up 0 bases; unmatched junction bases: 5. This CDR3 is built from 15 residues. Here the CDR3 DNA reads TGTGCCAGCAGCTACCGGGACAGAATGAACACTGAAGCTTTCTTT. It specifies CASSYRDRMNTEAFF.

The rearrangement joins TRBV19 to TRBJ1-2, with D perhaps TRBD1 (5 bases). Germline values: CDR1 LNHDA, CDR2 SQIVND (reference sequence). The CDR3 sequence is 15 residues long. The germline V and J ends were trimmed by 3 bases and 0 bases, with 11 bases remaining between them. In DNA form, the CDR3 reads TGTGCCAGTAGTATTGGGGGGGTTGCTAACTATGGCTACACCTTC. This translates into CASSIGGVANYGYTF.

V and J are TRBV4-3 and TRBJ2-2, with TRBD2 matching 7 bases. The CDR3 length is 14 residues. CDR1 is LGHNA, CDR2 YSLEER, per germline. V lost 4 bases and J lost 5; bases outside the gene matches: 4. The CDR3 loop is CASSPAGTTGELFF. The CDR3 nucleotides read TGCGCCAGCAGCCCAGCGGGGACTACCGGGGAGCTGTTTTTT.

The chain is built from TRBV5-6 and TRBJ1-1; D not certain. Trimming cost V 4 bases and J 2 bases, with 12 bases left between them. Germline V gives CDR1 SGHDT, CDR2 YYEEEE. This CDR3 comprises 14 residues. The DNA for the CDR3 is TGTGCCAGCAGCCCCATCCAATCCAACACTGAAGCTTTCTTT. Its translation is CASSPIQSNTEAFF.

This chain joins TRBV6-5 and TRBJ1-3; D gene ambiguous. The CDR3 consists of 15 residues. Trimming pared 11 bases from V and 0 bases from J, leaving 17 bases between. The germline V gene has CDR1 MNHEY and CDR2 SVGAGI. In DNA, the CDR3 is TGTGCCTGCGAATTGACGGACTTCTCTGGAAACACCATATATTTT. Protein sequence: CACELTDFSGNTIYF.

This clone was counted between two and nine times. The chain combines TRBV4-2 with TRBJ2-3; 15 nucleotides line up with TRBD2. The V segment lost 1 base and the J segment 0 bases; nucleotides outside the gene matches: 2. CDR1 is LGHNA and CDR2 is YNFKEQ in the germline V gene. The CDR3 spans 18 residues. CDR3 sequence reads: CASSQGTSGGASTDTQYF. CDR3 DNA sequence: TGTGCCAGCAGCCAAGGGACTAGCGGGGGGGCAAGCACAGATACGCAGTATTTT.

The chain recombines TRBV2 with TRBJ1-3, with 8 bases aligning to TRBD1. Trimming took 1 base from V and 4 from J; bases not matched to a gene: 3. CDR1 is SNHLY, CDR2 FYNNEI, per germline. The CDR3 has 15 residues. CDR3 loop: CASSEGRTGGNTIYF. For the CDR3, the DNA is TGTGCCAGCAGTGAAGGGCGGACAGGGGGAAACACCATATATTTT.

V usage is TRBV19 and J usage is TRBJ2-5; no clear D. The end of the DNA fits TRBJ2-7 better, so the J call may be wrong. Germline CDR1 is LNHDA and CDR2 is SQIVND (reference sequence). The CDR3 sequence is 13 residues long. The CDR3: CASSPREGSEQYF. The CDR3 DNA is TGTGCCAGTAGTCCGCGAGAAGGTAGCGAGCAGTACTTC.